The clone carrying this T cell receptor (beta chain) has only a few counts. The antigen remains undetermined. Germline loops: CDR1 SGHRS, CDR2 YFSETQ. J gave up 6 bases and V 3 bases, and 6 bases lay outside the gene matches. The CDR3 has 13 amino acids. A multiplex PCR was run with 60 Vbeta primers and 13 Jbeta primers. Sequenced by immunoSEQ multiplex PCR; TCRdb stores in-frame clones only, minus some. The sample comprises roughly 100,000 clones, around 10% of which are singletons, and less than 6% rests with the top ten. This sample stems from a study of cytomegalovirus exposure and HLA in healthy donors. Overall study context: Of around 400 genotyped donors, roughly 80% grouped in the Caucasian-associated ancestry cluster. Study-level results: Differences between HLA loci emerged in a later analysis of TCR association rates, with DRB1 most and HLA-C fewest. What TCR beta sequences reportedly achieved was accurate prediction of HLA-A and HLA-B alleles in most subjects. Later analysis showed most CMV-associated TCR beta chains appearing HLA-restricted.

V is TRBV5-1 and J is TRBJ2-7; TRBD1 agrees at 7 bases. The sequencing input was PBMCs. This TCR derives from a middle-aged man in good health and CMV-seropositive. The CDR3 region has the DNA TGCGCCAGCAGCTCGGGGACAGACCTCGAGCAGTACTTC. Protein sequence: CASSSGTDLEQYF.